This T cell receptor (beta chain) was documented in a study of post-analysis software for immune sequencing data. The study's findings and limits: The five TRBV segments detected at higher frequency in patients than in controls included TRBV5-6, TRBV5-1 and TRBV20-1.

Comments on this clonotype: Its antigen remains unidentified.

Germline V lookup: CDR1 SGDLS, CDR2 YYNGEE. V lost 1 base, J lost 9 bases, and 8 bases stayed unmatched. This CDR3 spans 15 amino acids. cDNA libraries for TCR beta contained unique molecular identifiers. TCRdb ran MiXCR on the PCR reads and lists one entry per CDR3 protein. This table has hundreds of thousands of distinct CDR3 sequences, around 40% appearing once. The specimen sequenced was blood. The TCR sequence derives from a girl aged 10 to 17 with multiple sclerosis. The V and J genes are TRBV9 and TRBJ2-1, with 9 bases matching TRBD2. The CDR3 spells CASSVNSGTSSEQFF. DNA for the CDR3: TGTGCCAGCAGCGTAAACTCCGGGACTAGCAGTGAGCAGTTCTTC. Drawing the rest from reference TRBV9 and TRBJ2-1, the complete variable domain is DSGVTQTPKHLITATGQRVTLRCSPRSGDLSVYWYQQSLDQGLQFLIQYYNGEERAKGNILERFSAQQFPDLHSELNLSSLELGDSALYFCASSVNSGTSSEQFFGPGTRLTVL.